Following are 18 T cell receptor beta chains from one sample sequenced in a study of shared clonotypes between healthy human individuals. Using immunoSEQ multiplex PCR, the repertoire was profiled, and TCRdb retains in-frame clones only, with some absent. Altogether over 850,000 clones are present, about 80% being singletons, with the ten largest covering under 0.6%. Material for sequencing was memory CD4+ T cells from PBMCs. Subset meaning: CD45RA-negative fraction. These receptors were obtained from a man in his late teens or twenties in good health. Some clones in this sample may be carry-over from other donors' samples.

Only one count was recorded for this clone. This same CDR3 is encoded by further DNA sequences in the sample. The chain has TRBV4-1 and TRBJ1-2, with D unresolved. Germline V CDR1 and CDR2: MGHRA, YSYEKL. The V end lost 1 base, the J end lost 1 base, and 4 bases lay between the germline ends. The CDR3 loop spans 13 amino acids. In nucleotides, the CDR3 is TGCGCCAGCAGCCAAGTAGGTAACTATGGCTACACCTTC. Translating it yields CASSQVGNYGYTF.

The CDR3 loop reads CASSQRQGHATNEKLFF. The CDR3 DNA sequence: TGTGCCAGCAGCCAGCGACAGGGACATGCAACTAATGAAAAACTGTTTTTT. The rearrangement joins TRBV5-6 to TRBJ1-4; 7 bases are shared with TRBD1. Per the germline V gene, CDR1 is SGHDT and CDR2 is YYEEEE. This CDR3 region has 17 residues. The ends lost 4 bases at V and 0 bases at J; junction bases unmatched: 9.

A note on this clone: This sample also contains other DNA sequences that code for the same CDR3. V gene TRBV5-6 combines with J gene TRBJ2-3; D possibly corresponds to TRBD2 (5 bases). CDR1 and CDR2 (germline): SGHDT, YYEEEE. This CDR3 is 13 amino acids long. The V gene lost 0 bases and the J gene lost 3 bases, with 5 bases spanning the gap. This CDR3 reads CASSLGGTDTQYF. CDR3 DNA sequence: TGTGCCAGCAGCTTGGGCGGGACAGATACGCAGTATTTT.

The J gene is TRBJ1-6, the V gene TRBV7-7; D is undetermined. This CDR3 has 13 residues. V was clipped by 1 base and J by 4 bases, with 2 bases between them. Germline V lookup: CDR1 SSHAT, CDR2 FNYEAQ (reference sequence). The CDR3 region is CASSLEYNSPLHF. The DNA for the CDR3 is TGTGCCAGCAGCTTAGAATATAATTCACCCCTCCACTTT.

The rearrangement links TRBV4-2 to TRBJ1-4; 7 bases map to TRBD1. The CDR3 totals 15 residues. CDR1 is LGHNA, CDR2 YNFKEQ, per germline. J lost 2 bases, V lost 4 bases, and 4 bases had no gene match. CDR3 coding DNA: TGTGCCAGCAGCCCGACAGGGTCCACTAATGAAAAACTGTTTTTT. Its translation is CASSPTGSTNEKLFF.

V is TRBV19 and J is TRBJ2-1; the match to TRBD2 covers 9 bases. V dropped 3 bases and J dropped 7; count of bases not matched to a gene: 13. This CDR3 spans 17 amino acids. Germline V gene lookup returns CDR1 LNHDA and CDR2 SQIVND (reference sequence). In DNA form, the CDR3 reads TGTGCCAGTAGTATCCCCATCCGGGCGGGAGGGCTGAATGAGCAGTTCTTC. Its translation: CASSIPIRAGGLNEQFF.

The chain recombines TRBV10-3 with TRBJ2-5; 14 bases match TRBD2. Germline loops: CDR1 ENHRY, CDR2 SYGVKD. Trimming took 6 bases from V and 11 from J; bases not matched to a gene: 11. The CDR3 has 15 amino acids. CDR3 sequence: CAISTSGTSGRGQYF. In DNA form, the CDR3 reads TGTGCCATCAGCACCTCCGGGACTAGCGGGAGAGGGCAGTACTTC.

The chain joins TRBV19 to TRBJ1-4, with D hard to call. V lost 4 bases and J lost 2, with 8 bases in between. The CDR3 length is 14 residues. Germline V gene sequence: CDR1 LNHDA, CDR2 SQIVND (reference sequence). The CDR3 loop is CASSTVATNEKLFF. The CDR3 DNA is TGTGCCAGTAGTACAGTTGCGACTAATGAAAAACTGTTTTTT.

This clone was detected only a few times. The genes are TRBV29-1 and TRBJ2-2; 11 positions match TRBD2. Trimming removed 6 bases from V and 1 base from J; junction bases left unmatched: 7. This CDR3 has 16 amino acids. The germline V gene has CDR1 SQVTM and CDR2 ANQGSEA. CDR3 bases: TGCAGCGTGATGGGACTAGCGGAACAGAACACCGGGGAGCTGTTTTTT. This translates into CSVMGLAEQNTGELFF.

V and J are TRBV19 and TRBJ2-5, with D maybe TRBD1 (5 bases). V gave up 5 bases and J gave up 0 bases, with 10 bases separating them. Germline lookup yields CDR1 LNHDA and CDR2 SQIVND (reference sequence). This CDR3 contains 14 residues. Here the CDR3 reads CASSSQVYQETQYF. The CDR3, as DNA: TGTGCCAGTAGTTCACAGGTCTACCAAGAGACCCAGTACTTC.

This sequence joins TRBV5-4 and TRBJ2-7; no clear D gene. Deletions cut 4 bases from V and 0 bases from J, with 17 bases between. Germline CDR1 and CDR2: SGHNT and YYREEE (reference sequence). There are 16 residues in the CDR3. The CDR3 coding sequence is TGTGCCAGCAGCAGTGGCCGGGCCCCGTCCTCCTACGAGCAGTACTTC. Translation gives CASSSGRAPSSYEQYF.

This clone came up a few times. The chain links TRBV19 to TRBJ1-2; no firm D call. Germline CDR1 and CDR2: LNHDA and SQIVND (reference sequence). Trimming took off 3 bases at V and 2 bases at J, with 19 bases between the two ends. The CDR3 loop spans 17 amino acids. The CDR3 sequence is CASSIPPYNLRNYGYTF. In DNA, the CDR3 is TGTGCCAGTAGTATTCCACCCTACAACCTCCGAAACTATGGCTACACCTTC. Based on the CDR3 plus reference TRBV19 and TRBJ1-2, the full variable domain is DGGITQSPKYLFRKEGQNVTLSCEQNLNHDAMYWYRQDPGQGLRLIYYSQIVNDFQKGDIAEGYSVSREKKESFPLTVTSAQKNPTAFYLCASSIPPYNLRNYGYTFGSGTRLTVV.

The V and J genes are TRBV6-1 and TRBJ2-2; D may be TRBD1 (6 bases). Trimming left V 11 bases short and J 1 base short, with 17 bases between. The length of the CDR3 is 15 residues. Germline loops: CDR1 MNHNS, CDR2 SASEGT. CDR3 region: CAPNTGTLNTGELFF. As DNA, the CDR3 is TGTGCCCCCAACACCGGGACACTGAACACCGGGGAGCTGTTTTTT.

J is TRBJ1-5 and V is TRBV18; unclear D gene. V was clipped by 3 bases and J by 0 bases, with 12 bases between them. The CDR3 is made up of 16 amino acids. Per the germline V gene, CDR1 is KGHSH and CDR2 is LQKENI. Here the CDR3 DNA reads TGTGCCAGCTCACCCTCGGGAGTGAATAGCAATCAGCCCCAGCATTTT. Translated: CASSPSGVNSNQPQHF.

The V call is TRBV10-3, the J call TRBJ2-1; no clear D gene. The germline V gene encodes CDR1 ENHRY and CDR2 SYGVKD. V was shortened by 2 bases and J by 7 bases, with 21 bases between the two germline ends. The CDR3 sequence is 17 residues long. CDR3 loop: CAISETDKGLQGNEQFF. The CDR3 nucleotides are TGTGCCATCAGTGAGACAGATAAAGGTTTACAAGGGAATGAGCAGTTCTTC.

The genes are TRBV9 and TRBJ2-7, with D perhaps given as TRBD1 or TRBD2 (6 bases each). CDR1 is SGDLS and CDR2 is YYNGEE in the germline V gene. Trimming removed 0 bases from V and 0 bases from J, with 13 bases in between. CDR3 length: 16 residues. CDR3 protein: CASSVGGGQSSYEQYF. The CDR3 region has the DNA TGTGCCAGCAGCGTAGGTGGGGGGCAAAGCTCCTACGAGCAGTACTTC. The full variable domain, completed using reference TRBV9 and TRBJ2-7, is DSGVTQTPKHLITATGQRVTLRCSPRSGDLSVYWYQQSLDQGLQFLIQYYNGEERAKGNILERFSAQQFPDLHSELNLSSLELGDSALYFCASSVGGGQSSYEQYFGPGTRLTVT.

This clone was counted between two and nine times. CDR3 loop: CASSHSAGVGTGELFF. The DNA of the CDR3 is TGTGCCAGCAGCCATTCAGCGGGAGTTGGGACCGGGGAGCTGTTTTTT. This chain uses TRBV6-6 with TRBJ2-2; 8 bases map to TRBD2. The CDR3 length is 16 residues. Germline loops: CDR1 MNHNY, CDR2 SVGAGI (reference sequence). With 6 bases clipped from V and 5 bases from J, the junction kept 11 bases outside the gene matches.

V is TRBV5-1 and J is TRBJ1-1; D gene uncertain. Trimming shortened V by 0 bases and J by 0 bases, and 15 bases separated the two germline ends. The V gene's germline CDR1 is SGHRS and CDR2 YFSETQ. The CDR3 consists of 17 residues. The CDR3 DNA follows: TGCGCCAGCAGCTTGGCCAGGTTAGGCGTCCTGAACACTGAAGCTTTCTTT. Translating gives CASSLARLGVLNTEAFF.